This is a list of T cell receptor beta chains from one sample in a study of control samples from healthy donors and cancer patients. Data came from immunoSEQ multiplex PCR; TCRdb stores just in-frame clones and leaves some out. The repertoire holds 63,000 or so clones, with over 75% as singletons. The sequencing input was blood. Receptors originate from a man aged 50 or older in good health. Each CDR3 is given with its conserved first and last residue. D genes are given only for firm matches. Not every row has a clone size; where given, it reads once, few, many or a size class.

cdr3_length j_call clone_size d_call v_call cdr3_aa
10 TRBJ2-7 NA NA TRBV6-4 CASSDYEQYF
14 TRBJ1-4 NA NA TRBV21-1 CASSSSLRNEKLFF
15 TRBJ1-3 NA NA TRBV5-1 CASSSTAGAGNTIYF
16 TRBJ2-3 NA TRBD2 TRBV7-9 CASSQGLAVPEDTQYF
13 TRBJ2-1 NA TRBD2 TRBV6-5 CASSYAGGYEQFF
13 TRBJ2-1 NA NA TRBV19 CASISGSYNEQFF
16 TRBJ1-2 few NA TRBV21-1 CASSKVQGEENYGYTF
15 TRBJ2-5 NA NA TRBV4-1 CASSQVYGSGETQYF
14 TRBJ1-1 NA NA TRBV25-1 CASSEYYGNTEAFF
13 TRBJ2-2 once NA TRBV29-1 CSVIRDVTGELFF
14 TRBJ1-2 NA TRBD1 TRBV5-1 CASSYGTGGNGYTF
13 TRBJ1-3 NA NA TRBV6-6 CASRTDSGNTIYF
15 TRBJ1-6 NA NA TRBV7-9 CASSLPAGNNSPLHF
12 TRBJ1-6 NA NA TRBV4-2 CASSQVNSPLHF
16 TRBJ2-1 NA NA TRBV4-1 CASSQEGTRSYNEQFF
17 TRBJ2-1 NA NA TRBV4-3 CASSQDLETLVYNEQFF
17 TRBJ2-1 NA NA TRBV5-1 CASSLVSAGSSYNEQFF
15 TRBJ1-1 NA TRBD1 TRBV9 CASSGRQGADTEAFF
14 TRBJ1-2 NA NA TRBV19 CASSIASFNYGYTF
15 TRBJ1-4 once TRBD1 TRBV28 CASRGRQGLNEKLFF
18 TRBJ2-1 NA TRBD2 TRBV9 CASSPRGAGGSAYNEQFF
15 TRBJ2-5 NA NA TRBV15 CATSRDKRDQETQYF
14 TRBJ2-5 NA NA TRBV27 CASSFSASWETQYF
18 TRBJ2-7 NA TRBD1 TRBV10-3 CAISAPMTGAPDPYEQYF
16 TRBJ2-7 medium-sized TRBD2 TRBV2 CASASGTSGGPYEQYF
14 TRBJ1-2 few TRBD1 TRBV6-4 CASSEGQGADGYTF
11 TRBJ2-5 NA NA TRBV5-3 CATAAEETQYF
10 TRBJ1-1 few NA TRBV6-5 CATNLIEAFF
13 TRBJ2-1 NA NA TRBV5-4 CASSLARGDEQFF
13 TRBJ1-1 NA NA TRBV11-2 CASSLGGSGSAFF
15 TRBJ1-6 NA TRBD1 TRBV28 CASSYDTGAASPLHF
15 TRBJ1-2 NA NA TRBV6-5 CASSSPTLTNYGYTF
16 TRBJ2-1 NA NA TRBV11-2 CASSFLERRTYNEQFF
15 TRBJ2-2 NA TRBD1 TRBV9 CASSGGQGNTGELFF
16 TRBJ1-5 NA NA TRBV19 CASSIARQTSNQPQHF
15 TRBJ2-7 NA NA TRBV5-1 CASSLLGTASYEQYF
13 TRBJ1-2 NA NA TRBV11-2 CASSLQGLNGYTF
11 TRBJ1-3 NA NA TRBV19 CASSIVNTIYF
12 TRBJ1-1 few NA TRBV7-9 CASSFYNTEAFF
17 TRBJ1-1 NA NA TRBV2 CASSSSFVWGRGTEAFF
16 TRBJ2-1 once NA TRBV6-2/TRBV6-3 CASGLDDRRGHNEQFF
14 TRBJ2-2 NA NA TRBV2 CASSPGANTGELFF
14 TRBJ1-1 few NA TRBV6-5 CASRGTGTNTEAFF